Below are 31 T cell receptor beta chains sequenced from a single sample in a study of T-cell memory formation after mild COVID-19. Each CDR3 protein is one row after TCRdb ran MiXCR on the 5' RACE reads. The sample has about 180,000 distinct CDR3 sequences; about a fifth are singletons. The sample was PBMCs or a T cell subset sorted from them (not recorded which). The source is a man aged 18 to 30 who had mild COVID-19 (a few samples of this study predate the infection). Cell type and time point are not known.

This chain links TRBV24-1 with TRBJ1-5; D unresolved. V gave up 0 bases and J gave up 5 bases, with 1 base separating them. Germline CDR1 is KGHDR and CDR2 is SFDVKD. The CDR3 extends over 12 amino acids. The CDR3 loop reads CATSDLYQPQHF. The CDR3 coding sequence is TGTGCCACCAGTGATTTGTATCAGCCCCAGCATTTT.

This clonotype has just a few counts. J is TRBJ2-1 and V is TRBV19; the match to TRBD1 covers 8 bases. This CDR3 has 14 residues. Unmatched junction bases numbered 7, after V lost 7 bases and J lost 5 bases. Germline V CDR1 and CDR2: LNHDA, SQIVND (reference sequence). The CDR3 loop reads CASTADRVNNEQFF. CDR3 in DNA: TGTGCCAGTACCGCGGACAGGGTAAACAATGAGCAGTTCTTC.

This clonotype was observed many times. This chain links TRBV5-1 with TRBJ2-3; perhaps TRBD2 as D (6 bases). CDR3 length equals 13 residues. Trimming pared 4 bases from V and 0 bases from J, leaving 6 bases between. Per germline, CDR1 SGHRS and CDR2 YFSETQ. CDR3 residues: CASSRGSTDTQYF. The CDR3 nucleotides are TGCGCCAGCAGCCGGGGGAGCACAGATACGCAGTATTTT.

The chain has TRBV9 and TRBJ2-3; D remains ambiguous. CDR1 is SGDLS and CDR2 is YYNGEE in the germline V gene. V lost 0 bases and J 4 bases, leaving 12 bases between the germline ends. There are 15 residues in the CDR3. CDR3 in DNA: TGTGCCAGCAGCGTAGATATGGGGTCCCCAGATACGCAGTATTTT. The encoded protein is CASSVDMGSPDTQYF.

The genes are TRBV30 and TRBJ1-1; D not certain. V shed 1 base and J shed 5 bases, with 11 bases lying between them. This CDR3 comprises 13 residues. Germline V gene data show CDR1 as GTSNPN and CDR2 as SVGIG (reference sequence). This CDR3 reads CAWSDLSRTEAFF. In DNA, the CDR3 is TGTGCCTGGAGTGATTTATCGAGGACTGAAGCTTTCTTT.

This clonotype was observed a handful of times. This chain joins TRBV3-1 and TRBJ1-1; 10 bases fit TRBD1. After removal of 7 bases from V and 10 bases from J, the junction contained 9 bases not matched to a gene. The CDR3 runs to 13 residues. Germline-derived CDR1 and CDR2 are LGHDT and YNNKEL (reference sequence). The CDR3 region is CASTGTGAIVAFF. The CDR3 DNA is TGTGCCAGCACCGGGACAGGGGCAATCGTAGCTTTCTTT.

At least ten counts were recorded for this clonotype. V usage is TRBV27 and J usage is TRBJ2-1; TRBD1 might be the D (5 bases). Trimming removed 0 bases from V and 4 bases from J, with 13 bases in between. The length of the CDR3 is 16 residues. Germline CDR1 and CDR2: MNHEY and SMNVEV (reference sequence). The CDR3 sequence: CASSLSPGQGYNEQFF. Written as DNA, the CDR3 is TGTGCCAGCAGTTTATCGCCCGGACAAGGATACAATGAGCAGTTCTTC.

This clonotype was recorded at least ten times. The chain is built from TRBV29-1 and TRBJ1-5, with TRBD1 matching over 10 bases. The CDR3 consists of 14 residues. Germline V gene data show CDR1 as SQVTM and CDR2 as ANQGSEA. V trimming: 5 bases; J trimming: 5 bases; junction bases outside the gene matches: 6. The CDR3 spells CSVTGTGVDQPQHF. Written as DNA, the CDR3 is TGCAGCGTTACCGGGACAGGGGTCGATCAGCCCCAGCATTTT.

A word on this clonotype: One end of the junction fails to match germline, which may point to a read error. The chain is built from TRBV7-2 and TRBJ2-5; 7 bases fit TRBD1. The CDR3 runs 13 residues. The germline gives CDR1 SGHTA, CDR2 FQGNSA. CDR3 sequence (DNA): TGTGCCAGCAGCAGACAGGGTCAGGAGACCCAGCACTTC. The encoded protein is CASSRQGQETQHF.

J is TRBJ2-1 and V is TRBV6-6, with 7 bases matching TRBD2. The ends lost 6 bases at V and 1 base at J; junction bases unmatched: 12. The germline gives CDR1 MNHNY, CDR2 SVGAGI (reference sequence). This CDR3 spans 17 amino acids. CDR3 in DNA: TGTGCCAGCAGCCCCCGGGGGGACGCAACATCCTACAATGAGCAGTTCTTC. This gives the protein CASSPRGDATSYNEQFF.

In its sample, this clonotype was seen a few times. The V gene is TRBV12-3 or TRBV12-4, the J gene TRBJ2-1; 12 bases map to TRBD2. The junction had 6 bases not matched to a gene; V was cut back by 4 bases and J by 8 bases. The CDR3 contains 15 residues. CDR3 DNA sequence: TGTGCCAGCAGTTACCTAGCGGGGGGGCTAGATGAGCAGTTCTTC. Encoded protein: CASSYLAGGLDEQFF.

This clonotype occurred a few times. The chain employs TRBV9 and TRBJ1-1, with no clear D. V lost 0 bases, J lost 4 bases, and 10 bases lay in between. The CDR3 totals 14 residues. The germline V gene encodes CDR1 SGDLS and CDR2 YYNGEE. Written as DNA, the CDR3 is TGTGCCAGCAGCGTAGAGCCGGGTAGCACTGAAGCTTTCTTT. Protein product: CASSVEPGSTEAFF. Filled out from reference TRBV9 and TRBJ1-1, the complete variable domain reads DSGVTQTPKHLITATGQRVTLRCSPRSGDLSVYWYQQSLDQGLQFLIQYYNGEERAKGNILERFSAQQFPDLHSELNLSSLELGDSALYFCASSVEPGSTEAFFGQGTRLTVV.

The rearrangement uses TRBV4-1 and TRBJ2-6; tentative D call: TRBD1 (6 bases). The CDR3 sequence is 16 residues long. Germline CDR1 and CDR2: MGHRA and YSYEKL. V shed 1 base and J shed 5 bases, with 12 bases lying between them. The CDR3 sequence is CASSQGTAGWANVLTF. CDR3 sequence (DNA): TGCGCCAGCAGCCAAGGGACAGCTGGTTGGGCCAACGTCCTGACTTTC.

In this sample, this clonotype turned up a few times. V is TRBV6-5 and J is TRBJ1-3, with a tentative D call TRBD1 (6 bases). Trimming cost V 6 bases and J 5 bases, with 14 bases left between them. Per germline, CDR1 MNHEY and CDR2 SVGAGI. The CDR3 spans 14 residues. The CDR3 is CASSPQGQRNTIYF. As DNA, the CDR3 is TGTGCCAGCAGCCCACAGGGTCAGAGAAACACCATATATTTT.

The chain links TRBV29-1 to TRBJ1-2, with D perhaps TRBD1 (6 bases). The germline CDR1 and CDR2 sequences are SQVTM and ANQGSEA. V was clipped by 6 bases and J by 6 bases, with 14 bases between them. This CDR3 is built from 12 residues. CDR3 protein: CSVLPAGDGYTF. CDR3 in DNA: TGCAGCGTCCTTCCGGCAGGGGATGGCTACACCTTC.

This clonotype turned up a few times. The chain's CDR3 is CASSSTPNRGQGEYGYTF. DNA of the CDR3: TGCGCCAGCAGCTCGACCCCCAACAGGGGCCAGGGGGAGTATGGCTACACCTTC. The V and J genes are TRBV5-1 and TRBJ1-2, with 7 bases identical to TRBD1. CDR3 length: 18 amino acids. Germline CDR1 SGHRS, CDR2 YFSETQ. With V trimmed by 3 bases and J by 5 bases, 19 bases remained unmatched.

The rearrangement joins TRBV4-2 to TRBJ2-1, with 7 bases aligning to TRBD2. The CDR3 runs to 14 residues. J lost 5 bases, V lost 0 bases, and 1 base had no gene match. Germline CDR1 and CDR2: LGHNA and YNFKEQ. The CDR3 loop reads CASSQDTSDNEQFF. CDR3 nucleotide sequence: TGTGCCAGCAGCCAAGATACTAGCGACAATGAGCAGTTCTTC.

This rearrangement joins TRBV7-2 to TRBJ2-3; D is unresolved. The V end was cut by 3 bases, the J end by 4 bases, with 14 bases between. Germline CDR1 reads SGHTA; CDR2 reads FQGNSA. The CDR3 is made up of 15 amino acids. Written as DNA, the CDR3 is TGTGCCAGCAGCTTGACACCGCTCCGACCAGATACGCAGTATTTT. This encodes CASSLTPLRPDTQYF.

This clonotype was seen a handful of times. This sequence joins TRBV11-2 and TRBJ1-6, with D possibly being TRBD1 (5 bases). V was cut by 5 bases and J by 7 bases, with 15 bases left in between. The germline V gene encodes CDR1 SGHAT and CDR2 FQNNGV. There are 15 residues in the CDR3. CDR3 nucleotides: TGTGCCAGCAGCGAACGAGGGACGTGGAATTCACCCCTCCACTTT. It yields the protein CASSERGTWNSPLHF.

This clonotype was seen a handful of times. The gene calls are TRBV12-3 or TRBV12-4 and TRBJ1-5, with 8 bases identical to TRBD1. Trimming took 4 bases from V and 12 from J; bases not matched to a gene: 11. This CDR3 is 14 amino acids long. The CDR3 reads CASSSTGGGDRQHF. The CDR3 bases are TGTGCCAGCAGTTCAACAGGGGGTGGAGATCGCCAGCATTTT.

The CDR3 here is CASSFGRTGGSPLHF. Written as DNA, the CDR3 is TGTGCCAGCAGCTTTGGCAGGACAGGGGGTTCACCCCTCCACTTT. This chain uses TRBV7-9 with TRBJ1-6, with TRBD1 matching 10 bases. The germline V gene has CDR1 SEHNR and CDR2 FQNEAQ (reference sequence). The CDR3 covers 15 residues. J was trimmed by 9 bases and V by 3 bases; bases with no gene match: 5.

The CDR3 nucleotides are TGTGCCAGCAGTATCCCAGGGGCTGGCAATGAGCAGTTCTTC. Encoded protein: CASSIPGAGNEQFF. The genes are TRBV25-1 and TRBJ2-1, with D perhaps TRBD1 (6 bases). Trimming shortened V by 5 bases and J by 6 bases, and 14 bases separated the two germline ends. Germline V gene sequence: CDR1 MGHDK, CDR2 SYGVNS. This CDR3 spans 14 amino acids. The full variable domain, rest sourced from reference TRBV25-1 and TRBJ2-1, is EADIYQTPRYLVIGTGKKITLECSQTMGHDKMYWYQQDPGMELHLIHYSYGVNSTEKGDLSSESTVSRIRTEHFPLTLESARPSHTSQYLCASSIPGAGNEQFFGPGTRLTVL.

CDR3 sequence (DNA): TGTGCCAGCAGTTACCAGGGGGCCTATGGCTACACCTTC. Translating gives CASSYQGAYGYTF. This chain links TRBV6-2 or TRBV6-3 with TRBJ1-2; 8 bases map to TRBD1. Germline loops: CDR1 MNHEY, CDR2 SVGEGT. This CDR3 contains 13 residues. V lost 2 bases, J lost 4 bases, and 0 bases stayed unmatched.

This sequence joins TRBV7-9 and TRBJ1-4; perhaps TRBD1 as D (5 bases). Germline CDR1 SEHNR, CDR2 FQNEAQ (reference sequence). V gave up 5 bases and J gave up 7 bases, with 17 bases separating them. The CDR3 totals 15 residues. The CDR3 DNA follows: TGTGCCAGCAGCACCGGGGCGTCGCGTGGTGAAAAACTGTTTTTT. Its translation is CASSTGASRGEKLFF.

This clonotype was seen at least ten times. The chain joins TRBV5-1 to TRBJ1-1; D perhaps matches TRBD1 (5 bases). This CDR3 is 14 amino acids long. The germline V gene encodes CDR1 SGHRS and CDR2 YFSETQ. V dropped 3 bases and J dropped 2 bases, with 11 bases sitting between them. The chain's CDR3 is CASSSYGGNTEAFF. The CDR3, as DNA: TGCGCCAGCAGCTCGTATGGGGGAAACACTGAAGCTTTCTTT.

This clonotype was counted ten times or more. The genes are TRBV28 and TRBJ1-1; TRBD1 agrees at 8 bases. CDR3 length: 14 amino acids. Trimming took 7 bases from V and 3 from J; bases not matched to a gene: 7. Germline lookup yields CDR1 MDHEN and CDR2 SYDVKM. This CDR3 reads CASTPTGADTEAFF. CDR3 DNA sequence: TGTGCCAGCACCCCGACAGGGGCGGACACTGAAGCTTTCTTT.

The gene calls are TRBV5-1 and TRBJ2-7; D uncertain. Germline lookup yields CDR1 SGHRS and CDR2 YFSETQ. The V gene lost 0 bases and the J gene lost 5 bases, with 6 bases spanning the gap. This CDR3 has 12 residues. CDR3 protein: CASSLGSDEQYF. The DNA for the CDR3 is TGCGCCAGCAGCTTGGGTTCGGACGAGCAGTACTTC.

The chain uses TRBV3-1 and TRBJ2-6; D remains unclear. CDR1 is LGHDT, CDR2 YNNKEL, per germline (reference sequence). Between the trimmed V and J ends, which lost 4 bases and 4 bases, there was a span of 14 bases. The CDR3 loop spans 16 amino acids. The CDR3 protein is CASSPPSALGANVLTF. The CDR3 DNA reads TGTGCCAGCAGCCCCCCATCGGCACTCGGGGCCAACGTCCTGACTTTC.

This clonotype was detected many times. The chain joins TRBV24-1 to TRBJ2-7; maybe TRBD1 (6 bases). The germline V and J ends were trimmed by 0 bases and 3 bases, with 17 bases remaining between them. The CDR3 consists of 17 residues. Germline V CDR1 and CDR2: KGHDR, SFDVKD. The CDR3 nucleotides are TGTGCCACCAGTGATTTGTCTGAGAACAGGGACGGCTACGAGCAGTACGTC. It specifies CATSDLSENRDGYEQYV.

Comments on this clonotype: A read error may produce the germline difference seen at one junction end. The V call is TRBV7-2, the J call TRBJ2-3; D may correspond to TRBD1 or TRBD2 (6 bases each). The CDR3 covers 14 residues. CDR1 and CDR2 from the germline V gene are SGHTA and FQGNSA. CDR3 loop: CANSPWRGTDTQYF. CDR3 coding DNA: TGTGCCAACAGCCCCTGGAGGGGGACAGATACGCAGTATTTT.

This clonotype was detected only a few times. The CDR3 DNA follows: TGCGCCAGCAGCTCGGACAGGGGCTGGGATACGCAGTATTTT. This sequence encodes CASSSDRGWDTQYF. The rearrangement uses TRBV5-1 and TRBJ2-3; 9 bases line up with TRBD1. Germline values: CDR1 SGHRS, CDR2 YFSETQ. This CDR3 has 14 residues. The V segment lost 3 bases and the J segment 6 bases; nucleotides outside the gene matches: 5.